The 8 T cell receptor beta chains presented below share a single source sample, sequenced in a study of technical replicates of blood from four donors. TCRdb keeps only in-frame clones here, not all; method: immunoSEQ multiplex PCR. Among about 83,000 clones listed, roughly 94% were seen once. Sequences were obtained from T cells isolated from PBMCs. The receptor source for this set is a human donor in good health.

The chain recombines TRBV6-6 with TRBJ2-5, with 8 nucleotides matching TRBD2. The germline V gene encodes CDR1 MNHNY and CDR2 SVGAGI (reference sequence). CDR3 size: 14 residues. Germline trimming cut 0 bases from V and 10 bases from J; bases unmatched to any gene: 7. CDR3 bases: TGTGCCAGCAGTTACTCGAGAAGCGGGAGCAGCCAGTACTTC. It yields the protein CASSYSRSGSSQYF.

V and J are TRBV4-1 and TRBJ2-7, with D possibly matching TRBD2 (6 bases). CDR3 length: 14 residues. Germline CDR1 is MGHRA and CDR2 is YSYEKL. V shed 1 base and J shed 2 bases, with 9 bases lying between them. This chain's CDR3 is CASSQAPSAYEQYF. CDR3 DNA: TGCGCCAGCAGCCAAGCGCCTAGCGCCTACGAGCAGTACTTC.

CDR3 nucleotides: TGCAGCGGTGTAATCGACAGGGGCACTGAAGCTTTCTTT. Its protein product is CSGVIDRGTEAFF. This chain joins TRBV29-1 and TRBJ1-1; TRBD1 agrees at 8 bases. The V gene end was trimmed by 7 bases and the J gene end by 4 bases; junction bases not matched to a gene: 8. The germline gives CDR1 SQVTM, CDR2 ANQGSEA. The CDR3 consists of 13 residues.

The CDR3: CASSRTGDTEAFF. The CDR3 DNA reads TGTGCCAGCAGCCGAACCGGGGACACTGAAGCTTTCTTT. This chain uses TRBV25-1 with TRBJ1-1; no clear D. V was shortened by 6 bases and J by 3 bases, with 11 bases between the two germline ends. The CDR3 is made up of 13 amino acids. Looked up from germline, CDR1 is MGHDK and CDR2 is SYGVNS.

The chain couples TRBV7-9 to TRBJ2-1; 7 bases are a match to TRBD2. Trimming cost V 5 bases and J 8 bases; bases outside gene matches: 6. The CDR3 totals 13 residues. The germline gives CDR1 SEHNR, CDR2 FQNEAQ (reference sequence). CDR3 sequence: CASSGSGLYEQFF. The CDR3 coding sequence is TGTGCCAGCAGCGGTAGCGGGCTCTATGAGCAGTTCTTC.

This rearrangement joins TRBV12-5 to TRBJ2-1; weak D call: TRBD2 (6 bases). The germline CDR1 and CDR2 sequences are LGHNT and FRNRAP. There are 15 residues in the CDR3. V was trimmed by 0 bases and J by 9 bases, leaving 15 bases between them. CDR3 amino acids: CASGLVSAGRGEQFF. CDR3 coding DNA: TGTGCTAGTGGTTTGGTATCTGCGGGGCGGGGTGAGCAGTTCTTC.

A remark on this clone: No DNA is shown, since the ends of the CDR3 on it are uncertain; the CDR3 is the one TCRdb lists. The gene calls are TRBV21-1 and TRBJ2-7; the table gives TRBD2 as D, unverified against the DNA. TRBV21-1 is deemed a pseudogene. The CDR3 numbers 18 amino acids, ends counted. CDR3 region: CASSKVGAGTKPIYEQYF.

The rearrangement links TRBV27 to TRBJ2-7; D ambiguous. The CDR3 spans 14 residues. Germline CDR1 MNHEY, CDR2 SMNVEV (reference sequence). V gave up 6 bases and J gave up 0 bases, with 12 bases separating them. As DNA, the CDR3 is TGTGCCAGCAGGTTAGGAGCAAGCTCCTACGAGCAGTACTTC. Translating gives CASRLGASSYEQYF.